This T cell receptor beta chain is from a study of beta chain features in type 1 diabetes. Expressed TCRB transcripts were sequenced because the isolated RNA had all been reverse transcribed beforehand. Method: immunoSEQ multiplex PCR; TCRdb's copy keeps in-frame clones and lacks some. The sample holds over 300,000 clones; around 9.7% are singletons and the top ten take roughly 0.99%. CDR3 size: 14 residues. Per germline, CDR1 MNHEY and CDR2 SVGAGI. The ends were cut back, 6 bases at V and 6 bases at J, with 16 bases in the middle. General study results and limits: More deletions and fewer insertions at VDJ junctions were found in patients with type 1 diabetes. Type 1 diabetes patients showed a moderate but significant shortening of TCRB CDR3s in all four CD4+ subsets.

In the case of this clone: Its antigen is unidentified.

The V and J genes are TRBV6-5 and TRBJ2-3, with a weak D call TRBD2 (7 bases). The clonotype was recovered from a man aged 30 to 45 with type 1 diabetes. Sequenced sample: central memory CD4+ T cells from blood. The CDR3 reads CASSRGGASDTQYF. CDR3 sequence (DNA): TGTGCCAGCAGCCGCGGGGGCGCTTCGGATACGCAGTATTTT.